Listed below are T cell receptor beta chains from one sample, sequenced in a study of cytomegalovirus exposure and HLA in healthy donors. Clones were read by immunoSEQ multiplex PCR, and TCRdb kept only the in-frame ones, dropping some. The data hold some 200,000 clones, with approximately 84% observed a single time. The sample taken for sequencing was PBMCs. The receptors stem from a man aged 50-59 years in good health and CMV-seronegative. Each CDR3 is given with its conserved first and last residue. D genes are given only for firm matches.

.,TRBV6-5,CATGRDSGNTIYF
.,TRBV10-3,CAISDGLGGYEQYF
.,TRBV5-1,CASSFEGVEAFF
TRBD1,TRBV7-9,CASREQGAGTEAFF
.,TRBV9,CASSVADSGGVGNTIYF
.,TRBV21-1,CASSNRKGRDSSSYEQYF
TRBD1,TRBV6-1,CASRMDRGNYGYTF
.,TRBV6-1,CASSEFRQAYEQYF
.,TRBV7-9,CASSPLGRRFRVEQYF
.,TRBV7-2,CASSQGNNPGNTIYF
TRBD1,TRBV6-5,CASSYSWGQGNSPLHF
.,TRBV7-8,CASSIQGNGYTF
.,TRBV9,CASSPDRIGGTGELFF
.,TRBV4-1,CASSQDPAGHETQYF
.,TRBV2,CASKRRGMNTEAFF
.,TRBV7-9,CATTPRREGHQPQHF
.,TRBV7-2,CASQGGDYGYTF
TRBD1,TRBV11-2,CASSRDRGRSSTEAFF
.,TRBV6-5,CASRPDSRSGNTIYF
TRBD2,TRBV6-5,CASSYSTGGRTDTQYF
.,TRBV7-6,CASTMGGADSPLHF
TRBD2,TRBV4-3,CASSQSGTRALQETQYF
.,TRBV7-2,CASRSGVGNTIYF
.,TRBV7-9,CASTPLESPYEQYF
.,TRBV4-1,CASSQEKLRDIIRSPLHF
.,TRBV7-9,CASSPLRGETQYF
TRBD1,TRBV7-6,CASSISHRGPYEQYF
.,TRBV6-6,CASSPGQNLVTGELFF
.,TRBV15,CATSKSGIPEQGEAFF
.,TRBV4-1,CASSQAAPGGNEQFF
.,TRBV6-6,CASLPDRTRSHGYTF
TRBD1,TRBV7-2,CASSSTGGVGNGYTF
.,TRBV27,CASSPYEAAGEQYF
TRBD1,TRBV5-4,CASRDRRDEKLFF
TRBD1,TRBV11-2,CASSYRGINSPLHF
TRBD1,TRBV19,CASRHRTGMNTEAFF
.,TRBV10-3,CAISESQGEAFF
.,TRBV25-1,CASSSSGGPYRGDTQYF
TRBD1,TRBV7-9,CASSRRTGPEYEQYF
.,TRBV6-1,CASTLGTTDGELFF
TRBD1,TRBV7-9,CASSFDRDNSPLHF
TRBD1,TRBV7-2,CASSFGQGYEQYF
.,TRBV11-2,CASSLIRRVDDSYEQYF
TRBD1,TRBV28,CASSPRTGGGNSPLHF
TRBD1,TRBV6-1,CASSEQGARTEAFF
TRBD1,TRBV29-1,CSAERGTGVNEQYF
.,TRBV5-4,CASSQLPSNSYGYTF
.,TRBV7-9,CASSSRGYEQFF
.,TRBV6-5,CASSRQPLNTEAFF